This record looks at one T cell receptor (beta chain) sequence and its context. Generated by immunoSEQ multiplex PCR, the TCRdb table keeps only in-frame clones and is missing some. Of about 160,000 clones listed, approximately 90% are singletons. This record comes from a study of blood T cell repertoires in COVID-19. Study-wide context: PBMCs, B-cell-depleted T cells, or T cells provided the cDNA or gDNA that made up the material.

The length of the CDR3 is 17 residues. The V gene's germline CDR1 is MGHRA and CDR2 YSYEKL. J gave up 6 bases and V 3 bases, and 10 bases lay outside the gene matches. The sequence was collected from a woman aged 55-69 years with active or convalescent COVID-19. Sequences were obtained from peripheral blood. The rearrangement joins TRBV4-1 to TRBJ2-3, with 12 bases fitting TRBD2. CDR3 coding DNA: TGCGCCAGCAGCCAGCAAGGAACTAGCGGGGGGTTCGATACGCAGTATTTT. It encodes CASSQQGTSGGFDTQYF.